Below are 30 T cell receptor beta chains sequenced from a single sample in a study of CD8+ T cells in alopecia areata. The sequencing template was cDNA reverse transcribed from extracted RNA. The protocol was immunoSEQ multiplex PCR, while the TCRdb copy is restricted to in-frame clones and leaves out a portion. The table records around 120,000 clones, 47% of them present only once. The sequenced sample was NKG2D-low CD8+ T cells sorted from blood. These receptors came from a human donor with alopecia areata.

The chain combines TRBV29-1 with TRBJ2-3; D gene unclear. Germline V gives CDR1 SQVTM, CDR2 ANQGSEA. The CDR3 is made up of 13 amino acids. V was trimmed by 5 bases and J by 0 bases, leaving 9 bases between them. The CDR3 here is CSVLRHSTDTQYF. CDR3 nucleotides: TGCAGCGTTTTGAGGCATAGCACAGATACGCAGTATTTT.

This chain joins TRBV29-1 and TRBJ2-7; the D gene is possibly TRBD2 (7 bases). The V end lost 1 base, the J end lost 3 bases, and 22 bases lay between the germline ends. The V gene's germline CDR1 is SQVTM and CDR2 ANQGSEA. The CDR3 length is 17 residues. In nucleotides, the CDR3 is TGCAGCGTTGAAGCGGTGGAGGCGGGGGCACCCAACTACGAGCAGTACTTC. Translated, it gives CSVEAVEAGAPNYEQYF.

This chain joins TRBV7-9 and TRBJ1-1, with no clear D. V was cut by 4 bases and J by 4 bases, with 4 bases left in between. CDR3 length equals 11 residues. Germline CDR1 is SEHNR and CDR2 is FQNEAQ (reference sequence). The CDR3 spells CASSSGTEAFF. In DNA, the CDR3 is TGTGCCAGCAGCTCAGGCACTGAAGCTTTCTTT.

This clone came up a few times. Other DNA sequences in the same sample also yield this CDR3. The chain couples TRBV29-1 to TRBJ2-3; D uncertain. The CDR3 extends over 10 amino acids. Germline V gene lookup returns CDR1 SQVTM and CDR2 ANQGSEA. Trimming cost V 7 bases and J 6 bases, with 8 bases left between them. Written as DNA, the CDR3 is TGCAGCGGGGAAGGGGATACGCAGTATTTT. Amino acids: CSGEGDTQYF.

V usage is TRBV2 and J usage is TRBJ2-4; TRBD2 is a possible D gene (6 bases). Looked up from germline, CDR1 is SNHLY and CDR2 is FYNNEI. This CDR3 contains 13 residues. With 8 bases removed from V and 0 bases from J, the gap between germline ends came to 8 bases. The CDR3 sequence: CASEGLAKNIQYF. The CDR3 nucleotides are TGTGCCAGCGAGGGACTAGCCAAAAACATTCAGTACTTC.

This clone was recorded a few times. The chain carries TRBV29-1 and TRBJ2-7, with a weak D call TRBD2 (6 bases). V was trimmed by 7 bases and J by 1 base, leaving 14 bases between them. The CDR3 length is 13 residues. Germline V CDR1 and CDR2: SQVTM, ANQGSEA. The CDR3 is CSAAEGRSYEQYF. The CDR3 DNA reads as TGCAGCGCTGCGGAGGGCCGGTCCTACGAGCAGTACTTC.

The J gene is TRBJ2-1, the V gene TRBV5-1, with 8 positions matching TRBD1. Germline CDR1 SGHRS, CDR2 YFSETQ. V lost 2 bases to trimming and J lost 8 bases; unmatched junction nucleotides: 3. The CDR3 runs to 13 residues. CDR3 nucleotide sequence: TGCGCCAGCAGCTTCGACAGGGGCCATGAGCAGTTCTTC. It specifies CASSFDRGHEQFF. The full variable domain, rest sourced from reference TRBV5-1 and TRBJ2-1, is KAGVTQTPRYLIKTRGQQVTLSCSPISGHRSVSWYQQTPGQGLQFLFEYFSETQRNKGNFPGRFSGRQFSNSRSEMNVSTLELGDSALYLCASSFDRGHEQFFGPGTRLTVL.

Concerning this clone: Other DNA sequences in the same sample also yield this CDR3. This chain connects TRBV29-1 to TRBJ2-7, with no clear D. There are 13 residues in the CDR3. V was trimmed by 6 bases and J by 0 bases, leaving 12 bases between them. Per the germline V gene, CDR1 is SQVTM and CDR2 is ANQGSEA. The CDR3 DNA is TGCAGCGTACGGACCGGAAGCTCCTACGAGCAGTACTTC. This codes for CSVRTGSSYEQYF.

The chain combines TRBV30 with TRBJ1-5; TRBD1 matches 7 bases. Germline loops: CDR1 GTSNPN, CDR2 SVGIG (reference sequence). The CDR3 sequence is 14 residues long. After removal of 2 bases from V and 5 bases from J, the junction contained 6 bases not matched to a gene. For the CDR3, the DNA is TGTGCCTGGAGTAGGGGGACAGATTATCAGCCCCAGCATTTT. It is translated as CAWSRGTDYQPQHF.

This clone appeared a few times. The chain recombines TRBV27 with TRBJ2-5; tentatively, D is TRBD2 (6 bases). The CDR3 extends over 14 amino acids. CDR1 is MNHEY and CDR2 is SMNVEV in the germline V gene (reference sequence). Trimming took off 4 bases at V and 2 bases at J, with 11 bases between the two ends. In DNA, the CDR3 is TGTGCCAGCAGTTGGGGACTCAAGCAAGAGACCCAGTACTTC. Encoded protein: CASSWGLKQETQYF.

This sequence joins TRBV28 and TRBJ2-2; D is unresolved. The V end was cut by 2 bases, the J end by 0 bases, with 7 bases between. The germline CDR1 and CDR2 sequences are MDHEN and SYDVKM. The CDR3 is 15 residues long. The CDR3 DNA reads TGTGCCAGCAGTTTAGTCCTTTCGAACACCGGGGAGCTGTTTTTT. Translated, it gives CASSLVLSNTGELFF.

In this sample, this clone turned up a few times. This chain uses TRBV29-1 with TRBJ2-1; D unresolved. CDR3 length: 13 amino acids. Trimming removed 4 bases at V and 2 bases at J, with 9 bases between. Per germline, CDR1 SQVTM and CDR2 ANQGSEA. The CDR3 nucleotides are TGCAGCGTTGGTAATCGAACCTACAATGAGCAGTTCTTC. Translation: CSVGNRTYNEQFF.

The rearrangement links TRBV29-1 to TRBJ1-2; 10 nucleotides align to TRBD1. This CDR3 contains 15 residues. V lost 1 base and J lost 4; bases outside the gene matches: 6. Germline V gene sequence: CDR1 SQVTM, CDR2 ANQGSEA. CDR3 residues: CSVEVDRGRIYGYTF. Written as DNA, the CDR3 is TGCAGCGTTGAAGTAGACAGGGGGCGCATCTATGGCTACACCTTC.

The CDR3 coding sequence is TGTGCCAGCAGTATTAACACCGGGGAGCTGTTTTTT. Protein product: CASSINTGELFF. The gene calls are TRBV27 and TRBJ2-2; no reliable D call. Trimming stripped 5 bases from V and 2 bases from J, with 3 bases between. Germline V gene data show CDR1 as MNHEY and CDR2 as SMNVEV (reference sequence). This CDR3 comprises 12 residues.

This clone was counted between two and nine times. CDR3 coding DNA: TGTGCCTGGAGTGTATACAGTTATGAGCAGTTCTTC. Its protein is CAWSVYSYEQFF. This chain connects TRBV30 to TRBJ2-1; D gene ambiguous. V was clipped by 0 bases and J by 8 bases, with 8 bases between them. The germline CDR1 and CDR2 sequences are GTSNPN and SVGIG (reference sequence). CDR3 length equals 12 residues. The complete variable domain, with remaining parts taken from reference TRBV30 and TRBJ2-1, reads SQTIHQWPATLVQPVGSPLSLECTVEGTSNPNLYWYRQAAGRGLQLLFYSVGIGQISSEVPQNLSASRPQDRQFILSSKKLLLSDSGFYLCAWSVYSYEQFFGPGTRLTVL.

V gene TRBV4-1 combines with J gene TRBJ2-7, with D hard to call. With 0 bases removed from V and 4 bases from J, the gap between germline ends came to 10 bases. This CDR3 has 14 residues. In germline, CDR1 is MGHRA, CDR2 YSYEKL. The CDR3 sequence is CASSQDGGTYEQYF. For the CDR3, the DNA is TGCGCCAGCAGCCAAGATGGCGGAACTTACGAGCAGTACTTC.

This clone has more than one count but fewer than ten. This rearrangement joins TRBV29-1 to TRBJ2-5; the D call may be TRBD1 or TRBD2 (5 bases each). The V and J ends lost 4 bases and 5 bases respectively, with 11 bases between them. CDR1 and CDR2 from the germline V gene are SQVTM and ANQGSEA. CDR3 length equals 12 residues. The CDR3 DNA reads TGCAGCGTTGTGCTGGGGACGGAGACCCAGTACTTC. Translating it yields CSVVLGTETQYF.

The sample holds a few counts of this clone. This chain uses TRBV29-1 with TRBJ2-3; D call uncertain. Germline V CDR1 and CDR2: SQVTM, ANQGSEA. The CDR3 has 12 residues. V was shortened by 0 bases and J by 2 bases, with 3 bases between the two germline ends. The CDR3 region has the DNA TGCAGCGTTGAAGAGATCACAGATACGCAGTATTTT. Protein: CSVEEITDTQYF.

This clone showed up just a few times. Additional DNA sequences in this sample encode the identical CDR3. This chain's CDR3 is CSVEGGEETQYF. The CDR3 coding sequence is TGCAGCGTTGAGGGTGGAGAAGAGACCCAGTACTTC. The genes are TRBV29-1 and TRBJ2-5; no reliable D call. Trimming left V 3 bases short and J 3 bases short, with 8 bases between. This CDR3 region has 12 residues. Looked up from germline, CDR1 is SQVTM and CDR2 is ANQGSEA.

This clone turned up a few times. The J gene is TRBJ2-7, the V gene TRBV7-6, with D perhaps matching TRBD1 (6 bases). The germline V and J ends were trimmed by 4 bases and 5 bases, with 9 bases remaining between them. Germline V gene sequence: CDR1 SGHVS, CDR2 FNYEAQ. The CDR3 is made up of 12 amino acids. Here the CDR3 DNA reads TGTGCCAGCAGCTCTGGGGGCCACGAGCAGTACTTC. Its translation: CASSSGGHEQYF.

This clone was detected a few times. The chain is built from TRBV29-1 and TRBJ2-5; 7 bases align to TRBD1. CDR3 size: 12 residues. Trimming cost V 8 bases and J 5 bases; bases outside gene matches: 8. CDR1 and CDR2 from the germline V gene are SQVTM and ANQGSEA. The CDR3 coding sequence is TGCAGCACAAGGGACAGCGAGGAGACCCAGTACTTC. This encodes CSTRDSEETQYF.

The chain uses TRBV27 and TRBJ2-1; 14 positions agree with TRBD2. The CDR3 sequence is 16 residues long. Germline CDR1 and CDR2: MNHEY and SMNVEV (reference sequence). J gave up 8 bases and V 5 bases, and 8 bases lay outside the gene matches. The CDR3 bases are TGTGCCAGCAGTGTCCGACTAGCGGGGGGGCTCGATGAGCAGTTCTTC. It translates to CASSVRLAGGLDEQFF.

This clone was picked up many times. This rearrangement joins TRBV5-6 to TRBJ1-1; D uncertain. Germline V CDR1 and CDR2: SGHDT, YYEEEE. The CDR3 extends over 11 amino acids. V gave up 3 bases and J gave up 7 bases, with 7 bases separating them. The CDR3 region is CASSYAVEAFF. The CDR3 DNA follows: TGTGCCAGCAGCTACGCGGTTGAAGCTTTCTTT.

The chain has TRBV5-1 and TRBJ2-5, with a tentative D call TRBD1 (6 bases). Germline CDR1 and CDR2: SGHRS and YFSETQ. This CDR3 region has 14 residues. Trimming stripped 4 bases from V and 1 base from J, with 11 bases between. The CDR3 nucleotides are TGCGCCAGCAGCCACTGGACAGCCCAAGAGACCCAGTACTTC. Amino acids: CASSHWTAQETQYF.

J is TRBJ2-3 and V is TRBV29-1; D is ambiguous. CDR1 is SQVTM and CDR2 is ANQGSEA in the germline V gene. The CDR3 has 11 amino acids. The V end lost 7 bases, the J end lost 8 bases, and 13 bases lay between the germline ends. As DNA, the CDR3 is TGCAGCGCCGACGCGAGTGGTACGCAGTATTTT. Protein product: CSADASGTQYF.

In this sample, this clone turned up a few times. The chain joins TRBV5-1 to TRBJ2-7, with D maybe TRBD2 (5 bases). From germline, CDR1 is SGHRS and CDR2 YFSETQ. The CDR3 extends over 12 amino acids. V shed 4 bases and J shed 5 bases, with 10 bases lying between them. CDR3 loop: CASSPSGDEQYF. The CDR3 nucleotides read TGCGCCAGCAGCCCCTCCGGGGACGAGCAGTACTTC.

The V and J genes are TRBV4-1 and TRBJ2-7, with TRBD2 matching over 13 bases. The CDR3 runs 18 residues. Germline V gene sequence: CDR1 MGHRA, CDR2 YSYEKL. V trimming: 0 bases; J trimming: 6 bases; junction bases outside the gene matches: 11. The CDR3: CASSQDILPGLAGREQYF. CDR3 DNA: TGCGCCAGCAGCCAAGATATTCTGCCGGGACTAGCGGGACGCGAGCAGTACTTC.

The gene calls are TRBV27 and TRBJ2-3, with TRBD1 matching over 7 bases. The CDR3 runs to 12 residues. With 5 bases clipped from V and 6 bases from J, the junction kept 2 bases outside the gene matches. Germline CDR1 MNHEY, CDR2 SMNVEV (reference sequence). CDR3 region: CASSDREDTQYF. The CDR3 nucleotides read TGTGCCAGCAGTGACAGGGAGGATACGCAGTATTTT.

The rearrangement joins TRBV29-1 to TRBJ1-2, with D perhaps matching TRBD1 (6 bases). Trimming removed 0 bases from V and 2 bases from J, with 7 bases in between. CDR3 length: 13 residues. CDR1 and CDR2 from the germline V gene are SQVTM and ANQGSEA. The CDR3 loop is CSVEDQGNYGYTF. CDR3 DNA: TGCAGCGTTGAAGATCAGGGGAACTATGGCTACACCTTC.

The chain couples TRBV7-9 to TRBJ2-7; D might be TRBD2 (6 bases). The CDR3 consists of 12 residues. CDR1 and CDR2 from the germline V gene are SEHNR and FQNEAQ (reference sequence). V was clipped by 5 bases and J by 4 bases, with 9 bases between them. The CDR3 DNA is TGTGCCAGCAGCGCCGGGGGATACGAGCAGTACTTC. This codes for CASSAGGYEQYF.